Listed below are T cell receptor beta chains from one sample, sequenced in a study of response to subunit inactivated influenza vaccine. TCRdb redid the calling of the RT-PCR reads with MiXCR, one entry per CDR3 protein. Here the sample spans about 540,000 distinct CDR3 sequences, approximately 22% being singletons. Separately, the same data were catalogued under a study of T cells expressing NK-cell markers.

This specimen consisted of CD4+ T cells sorted from PBMCs, obtained approximately 13 days after vaccination. The receptor set was obtained from a man over 45 who received an inactivated influenza vaccine. Each CDR3 is given with its conserved first and last residue. A D gene is named only where the DNA matches it firmly. Size tells how often a clone was seen (once, few, many) or the class of an expanded clone, and some rows leave it out.

d_call	clone_size	v_call	j_call	cdr3_aa	cdr3_nt
TRBD1	few	TRBV29-1	TRBJ1-4	CSVKGTGGGEKLFF	TGCAGCGTTAAAGGGACAGGGGGCGGTGAAAAACTGTTTTTT
TRBD2	NA	TRBV7-8	TRBJ2-7	CASRRLSRLAGAYEQYF	TGTGCCAGCAGACGACTCTCCCGACTAGCGGGAGCCTACGAGCAGTACTTC
NA	NA	TRBV5-1	TRBJ2-7	CASSLVEGQTYEQYF	TGCGCCAGCAGCTTGGTGGAAGGGCAGACCTACGAGCAGTACTTC
TRBD1	NA	TRBV6-1	TRBJ2-1	CASSPDRGKYNEQFF	TGTGCCAGCAGCCCCGACAGGGGCAAATACAATGAGCAGTTCTTC
TRBD2	NA	TRBV11-1	TRBJ2-7	CASSVAGVGYEQYF	TGTGCCAGCAGCGTAGCGGGAGTAGGCTACGAGCAGTACTTC
NA	NA	TRBV5-1	TRBJ2-1	CASSSTTGGNEQFF	TGCGCCAGCAGCTCTACGACAGGAGGGAATGAGCAGTTCTTC
TRBD1	NA	TRBV7-2	TRBJ2-5	CASSTGGSETQYF	TGTGCCAGCAGCACAGGGGGCTCAGAGACCCAGTACTTC
NA	NA	TRBV14	TRBJ2-1	CASSLLGTQFF	TGTGCCAGCAGCCTGCTGGGAACGCAGTTCTTC
NA	NA	TRBV7-2	TRBJ1-5	CASSRRDGGQPQHF	TGTGCCAGCAGCCGCCGGGACGGCGGTCAGCCCCAGCATTTT
NA	few	TRBV5-1	TRBJ2-7	CASSLGQNLEVYEQYF	TGCGCCAGCAGCTTGGGACAGAATTTAGAAGTATACGAGCAGTACTTC
TRBD1	many	TRBV4-1	TRBJ2-1	CASSQDTVGTGWVGEQFF	TGCGCCAGCAGCCAAGATACGGTAGGGACAGGGTGGGTAGGGGAGCAGTTCTTC
NA	NA	TRBV6-1	TRBJ2-1	CASSETVYNEQFF	TGTGCCAGCAGTGAGACGGTTTACAATGAGCAGTTCTTC
NA	many	TRBV12-3/TRBV12-4	TRBJ2-5	CASSDQGREETQYF	TGTGCCAGCAGTGATCAGGGGCGGGAAGAGACCCAGTACTTC
NA	NA	TRBV29-1	TRBJ2-5	CSVEEQSHQETQYF	TGCAGCGTTGAAGAGCAGAGTCACCAAGAGACCCAGTACTTC
NA	NA	TRBV6-2/TRBV6-3	TRBJ2-3	CASRLDYPPDTQYF	TGTGCCAGCAGACTGGACTATCCCCCAGATACGCAGTATTTT
NA	NA	TRBV4-1	TRBJ1-5	CASSQERVRQPQHF	TGCGCCAGCAGCCAAGAGAGGGTCCGGCAGCCCCAGCATTTT
NA	NA	TRBV6-6	TRBJ1-2	CASSRTREDGYTF	TGTGCCAGCAGTCGTACTCGGGAAGATGGCTACACCTTC
NA	NA	TRBV6-1	TRBJ1-5	CASMVRATNSNQPQHF	TGTGCCAGCATGGTCAGGGCGACTAATAGCAATCAGCCCCAGCATTTT
NA	few	TRBV6-2/TRBV6-3	TRBJ1-1	CASSYEVGGNTEAFF	TGTGCCAGCAGTTACGAGGTGGGGGGGAACACTGAAGCTTTCTTT
NA	few	TRBV20-1	TRBJ2-5	CSARRDQRRQETQYF	TGCAGTGCTAGACGGGATCAAAGAAGACAAGAGACCCAGTACTTC
NA	NA	TRBV3-1	TRBJ1-1	CASSQIETEAFF	TGTGCCAGCAGCCAGATTGAGACTGAAGCTTTCTTT
NA	many	TRBV12-3/TRBV12-4	TRBJ1-1	CASTKDSGRFTEAFF	TGTGCCAGCACTAAGGACAGCGGGAGATTCACTGAAGCTTTCTTT
NA	many	TRBV5-1	TRBJ2-7	CASSPGGQLQILYEQYF	TGCGCCAGCAGCCCCGGCGGTCAGTTACAAATCCTCTACGAGCAGTACTTC
NA	many	TRBV7-9	TRBJ2-1	CASSLDQGPPVKQFF	TGTGCCAGCAGCTTAGATCAGGGGCCTCCCGTGAAACAGTTCTTC
TRBD2	few	TRBV5-1	TRBJ2-2	CASSSGLAGIGSGGELFF	TGCGCCAGCAGCTCGGGACTAGCGGGAATAGGATCTGGCGGGGAGTTGTTTTTT
TRBD1	NA	TRBV25-1	TRBJ1-2	CASSEKGQGSGYTF	TGTGCCAGCAGTGAAAAGGGACAGGGGTCTGGCTACACCTTC
TRBD1	NA	TRBV29-1	TRBJ1-2	CSARDSGYTF	TGCAGCGCCCGGGACAGTGGCTACACCTTC
NA	NA	TRBV4-3	TRBJ2-7	CASSQDGGFYEQYF	TGCGCCAGCAGCCAAGATGGAGGGTTCTACGAGCAGTACTTC
NA	few	TRBV27	TRBJ2-3	CASSFSLATDTQYF	TGTGCCAGCAGTTTTTCGTTAGCCACAGATACGCAGTATTTT
NA	few	TRBV27	TRBJ2-7	CASSSPLSQAGEQYF	TGTGCCAGCAGTTCCCCCCTGTCCCAGGCGGGCGAGCAGTACTTC
TRBD2	NA	TRBV4-3	TRBJ2-7	CASSRQTSGTYEQYF	TGCGCCAGCAGCCGCCAGACTAGCGGGACCTACGAGCAGTACTTC
NA	NA	TRBV7-8	TRBJ2-7	CASRSGVSGYEQYF	TGTGCCAGCAGGTCAGGGGTTTCAGGCTACGAGCAGTACTTC